This is a list of T cell receptor beta chains from one sample in a study of OX40 agonist ivuxolimab in advanced cancers. Profiled with immunoSEQ multiplex PCR; TCRdb holds only in-frame clones, not every one. This table holds about 58,000 clones, approximately 81% found once. This sample comprised CD4+ or CD8+ T cells sorted from blood, obtained in a trial of the OX40 agonist ivuxolimab. The receptors here all came from an adult with an advanced solid tumor such as melanoma, head and neck, liver or kidney cancer. Each CDR3 is given with its conserved first and last residue. D genes are given only for firm matches. Expanded clones get a size class; other rows say once, few or many, or leave the size out.

d_gene,j_gene,abundance,v_gene,CDR3aa,CDR3nt
-,TRBJ2-3,few,TRBV7-2,CASSPSVFSSTDTQYF,TGTGCCAGCAGCCCATCAGTGTTTTCTAGCACAGATACGCAGTATTTT
-,TRBJ1-4,-,TRBV2,CASGKGILDEKLFF,TGTGCCAGCGGAAAGGGAATACTCGATGAAAAACTGTTTTTT
-,TRBJ1-2,-,TRBV7-2,CASSYQGHYGYTF,TGTGCCAGCAGCTACCAGGGGCACTATGGCTACACCTTC
-,TRBJ2-1,-,TRBV6-1,CASKIRGPYNEQFF,TGTGCCAGCAAGATCAGGGGACCCTACAATGAGCAGTTCTTC
-,TRBJ2-2,-,TRBV5-5,CASSLAVNTGELFF,TGTGCCAGCAGCTTAGCAGTGAACACCGGGGAGCTGTTTTTT
TRBD1,TRBJ1-1,-,TRBV4-1,CASSQDDREGTEAFF,TGCGCCAGCAGCCAAGATGACAGGGAGGGCACTGAAGCTTTCTTT
-,TRBJ1-2,few,TRBV30,CAWSGDHYGYTF,TGTGCCTGGAGTGGGGACCACTATGGCTACACCTTC
TRBD1,TRBJ1-6,-,TRBV4-3,CASSHIDRDYNSPLHF,TGCGCCAGCAGCCATATCGACAGGGACTATAATTCACCCCTCCACTTT
TRBD1,TRBJ1-3,-,TRBV7-2,CASSLPQGSGNTIYF,TGTGCCAGCAGCTTACCACAGGGGTCTGGAAACACCATATATTTT
TRBD1,TRBJ2-3,-,TRBV5-1,CASSSGQGSTDTQYF,TGCGCCAGCAGCTCGGGACAGGGTAGCACAGATACGCAGTATTTT
-,TRBJ1-1,-,TRBV27,CASSLRGQGPEAFF,TGTGCCAGCAGTTTGCGGGGCCAGGGCCCTGAAGCTTTCTTT
TRBD1,TRBJ2-5,-,TRBV2,CASSGNRGQETQYF,TGTGCCAGCAGTGGCAACAGGGGCCAAGAGACCCAGTACTTC